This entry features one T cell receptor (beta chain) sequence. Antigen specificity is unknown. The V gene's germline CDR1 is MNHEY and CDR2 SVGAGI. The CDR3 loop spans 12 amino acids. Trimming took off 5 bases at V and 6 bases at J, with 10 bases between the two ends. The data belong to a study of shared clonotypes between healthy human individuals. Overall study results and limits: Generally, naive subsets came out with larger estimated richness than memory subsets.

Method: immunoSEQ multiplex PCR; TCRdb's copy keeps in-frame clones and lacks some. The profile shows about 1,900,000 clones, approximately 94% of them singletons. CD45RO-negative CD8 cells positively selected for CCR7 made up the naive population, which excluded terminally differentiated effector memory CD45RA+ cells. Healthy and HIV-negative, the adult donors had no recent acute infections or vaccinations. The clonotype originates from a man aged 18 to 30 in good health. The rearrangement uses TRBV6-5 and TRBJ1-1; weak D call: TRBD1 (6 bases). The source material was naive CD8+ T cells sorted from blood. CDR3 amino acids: CASSATGAEAFF. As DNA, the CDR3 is TGTGCCAGCAGTGCGACAGGCGCTGAAGCTTTCTTT.